This T cell receptor beta chain was documented in a study of blood T cell repertoires in COVID-19. Assay: immunoSEQ multiplex PCR; the TCRdb copy retains only in-frame clones and omits some. Of over 400,000 clones listed, 85% to 90% are singletons. CDR3 length: 14 amino acids. The V end lost 2 bases, the J end lost 1 base, and 8 bases lay between the germline ends. Germline V gives CDR1 SGHRS, CDR2 YFSETQ. The rearrangement links TRBV5-1 to TRBJ2-3; a possible D gene is TRBD1 (5 bases). The sequence was collected from a woman aged 45-59 years with COVID-19, enrolled during active disease. The specimen was peripheral blood. The CDR3 DNA follows: TGCGCCAGCAGCTTCCAAGGGGGCACAGATACGCAGTATTTT. This encodes CASSFQGGTDTQYF. Complete variable domain (other parts from reference TRBV5-1 and TRBJ2-3): KAGVTQTPRYLIKTRGQQVTLSCSPISGHRSVSWYQQTPGQGLQFLFEYFSETQRNKGNFPGRFSGRQFSNSRSEMNVSTLELGDSALYLCASSFQGGTDTQYFGPGTRLTVL.